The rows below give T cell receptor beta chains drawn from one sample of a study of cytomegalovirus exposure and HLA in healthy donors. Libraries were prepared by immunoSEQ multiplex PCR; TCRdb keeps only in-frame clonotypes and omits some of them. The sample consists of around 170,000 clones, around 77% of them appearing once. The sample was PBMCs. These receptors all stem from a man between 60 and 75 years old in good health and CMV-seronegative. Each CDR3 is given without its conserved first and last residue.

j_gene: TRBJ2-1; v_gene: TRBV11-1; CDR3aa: ASRRSGVLRYEQF
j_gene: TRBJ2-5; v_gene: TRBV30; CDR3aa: AWTSGEETQY
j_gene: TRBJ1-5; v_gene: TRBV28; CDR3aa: ASSLATVRNQPQH
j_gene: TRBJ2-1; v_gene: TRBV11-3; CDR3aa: ASSPGRGTRNEQF
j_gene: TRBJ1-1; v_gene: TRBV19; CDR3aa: ASSIGTANTEAF
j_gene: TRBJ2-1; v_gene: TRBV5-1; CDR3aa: ASSLSSGVGYEQF
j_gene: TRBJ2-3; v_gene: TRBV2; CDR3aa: ASSTDRGSTDTQY
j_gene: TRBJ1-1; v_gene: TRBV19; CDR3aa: ASSDGQGEEAF
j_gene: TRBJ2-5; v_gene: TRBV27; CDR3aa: ASSRGVLETQY
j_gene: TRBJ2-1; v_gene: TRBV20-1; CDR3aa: SQELRDEQF
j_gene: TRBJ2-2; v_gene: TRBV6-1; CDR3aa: ASRRGTSYTGELF
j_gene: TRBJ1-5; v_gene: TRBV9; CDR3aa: ASSVAGRENQPQH
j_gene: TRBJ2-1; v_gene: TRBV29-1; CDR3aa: SAQGDSYNEQF
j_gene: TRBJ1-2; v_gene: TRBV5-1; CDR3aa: ASSLGQGSYGYT
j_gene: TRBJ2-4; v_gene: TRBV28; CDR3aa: ASRGLAGVSVQY
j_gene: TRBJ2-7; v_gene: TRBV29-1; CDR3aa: SAEDRGRSYEQY
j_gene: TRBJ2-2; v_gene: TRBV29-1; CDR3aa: SGTNTGTGVTGELF
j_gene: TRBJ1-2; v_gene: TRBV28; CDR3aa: ASKAGAGGYT
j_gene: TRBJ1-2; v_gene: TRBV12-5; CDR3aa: ASGVQGSYGYT
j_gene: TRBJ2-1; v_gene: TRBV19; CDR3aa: ASRLTGGSYNEQF
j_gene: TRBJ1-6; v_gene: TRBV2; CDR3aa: ASIRQDGYSPLH
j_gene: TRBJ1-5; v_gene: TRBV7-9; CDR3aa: ASSAGVGHQPQH
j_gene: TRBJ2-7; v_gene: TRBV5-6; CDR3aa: ASSLAGGQTL